This paragraph covers one TCR beta chain sequence. This sample was included in a study of blood T cell repertoires in COVID-19. Enrolled during active infection, Seattle patients were then followed longitudinally. Original analysis: For nucleated cells, counts were estimated from reference gene primer amplification. Libraries were prepared by immunoSEQ multiplex PCR; TCRdb keeps only in-frame clonotypes and omits some of them. V, J and clone size were drawn from that table, and D and trimming were deduced from the DNA. The sample includes 75,000 to 95,000 clones, around 74% seen only once; the top ten take approximately 4.1%. Trimming cost V 5 bases and J 5 bases, with 10 bases left between them. Germline CDR1 and CDR2: SGHTA and FQGNSA. The CDR3 runs to 13 residues.

Source material: peripheral blood. The chain couples TRBV7-2 to TRBJ2-1; D may be TRBD2 (5 bases). The receptor was isolated from a man between 65 and 85 years old with COVID-19, enrolled during active disease. DNA of the CDR3: TGTGCCAGCAGCCCCTGGGGAGACAATGAGCAGTTCTTC. Its translation: CASSPWGDNEQFF.